Presented here are 21 T cell receptor beta chains from one specimen sequenced in a study of PD-1 blockade in classical Hodgkin lymphoma. Assay: immunoSEQ multiplex PCR; the TCRdb copy retains only in-frame clones and omits some. Of fewer than 10,000 clones listed, roughly 80% are singletons. The sample's time point: cycle 4 day 1 (C4D1), after less than seven weeks of nivolumab. After autologous stem cell transplantation all patients relapsed, and prior brentuximab vedotin exposure differed between cohorts. After thawing, PBMCs were subjected to magnetic negative selection to isolate CD8+ T cells. The material sequenced was CD8+ T cells from blood, taken before the fourth cycle of nivolumab. All receptors come from a human donor with classical Hodgkin lymphoma.

This rearrangement joins TRBV11-2 to TRBJ1-2; D call uncertain. Trimming took 0 bases from V and 5 from J, leaving 10 bases between them. CDR3 size: 14 residues. Germline lookup yields CDR1 SGHAT and CDR2 FQNNGV. The CDR3 DNA is TGTGCCAGCAGCTTAGATCATACAGTGTATGGCTACACCTTC. It encodes CASSLDHTVYGYTF.

Worth noting for this clone: The limits of the CDR3 on the DNA are not certain, so only TCRdb's listed CDR3 is given. V is TRBV7-9 and J is TRBJ2-3; the table's D gene call, TRBD2, was not cross checked with the DNA. Germline CDR1 is SEHNR and CDR2 is FQNEAQ (reference sequence). The CDR3 spans 11 amino acids, including both terminal residues. This CDR3 is CASSTSGTQYF.

The chain links TRBV11-2 to TRBJ2-3, with D unresolved. The CDR3 contains 14 residues. CDR1 and CDR2 from the germline V gene are SGHAT and FQNNGV. The germline V and J ends were trimmed by 5 bases and 0 bases, with 9 bases remaining between them. CDR3 in amino acids: CASSQTLSTDTQYF. CDR3 bases: TGTGCCAGCAGCCAGACACTTAGCACAGATACGCAGTATTTT.

Of note for this clone: In the same sample, other DNA sequences code for this CDR3. This chain links TRBV6-4 with TRBJ2-2, with D tentatively TRBD1 (5 bases). The CDR3 is made up of 14 amino acids. Germline values: CDR1 MRHNA, CDR2 SNTAGT. Trimming cost V 2 bases and J 2 bases, with 6 bases left between them. CDR3 in amino acids: CASSDGQNTGELFF. CDR3 sequence (DNA): TGTGCCAGCAGTGACGGACAAAACACCGGGGAGCTGTTTTTT.

The chain combines TRBV15 with TRBJ1-1; maybe TRBD1 (5 bases). CDR1 is LNHNV and CDR2 is YYDKDF in the germline V gene (reference sequence). The CDR3 consists of 13 residues. V lost 3 bases and J 7 bases, leaving 12 bases between the germline ends. CDR3 region: CATSRGPWDEAFF. The CDR3 nucleotides read TGTGCCACCAGCAGGGGACCTTGGGATGAAGCTTTCTTT. The entire variable domain, with the rest obtained from reference TRBV15 and TRBJ1-1, is as follows: DAMVIQNPRYQVTQFGKPVTLSCSQTLNHNVMYWYQQKSSQAPKLLFHYYDKDFNNEADTPDNFQSRRPNTSFCFLDIRSPGLGDTAMYLCATSRGPWDEAFFGQGTRLTVV.

The J gene is TRBJ1-1, the V gene TRBV10-3; D is uncertain. The CDR3 length is 12 residues. Germline V gene lookup returns CDR1 ENHRY and CDR2 SYGVKD. V was shortened by 8 bases and J by 1 base, with 8 bases between the two germline ends. The DNA of the CDR3 is TGTGCCATCCGCGGAGCGAACACTGAAGCTTTCTTT. Protein: CAIRGANTEAFF.

CDR3 sequence: CASSLGRTGELFF. The CDR3 bases are TGTGCCAGCAGCTTAGGACGCACCGGGGAGCTGTTTTTT. The rearrangement links TRBV11-2 to TRBJ2-2, with D unresolved. The CDR3 is 13 residues long. Germline V gene data show CDR1 as SGHAT and CDR2 as FQNNGV. Trimming pared 1 base from V and 4 bases from J, leaving 4 bases between. Based on the CDR3 plus reference TRBV11-2 and TRBJ2-2, the full variable domain is EAGVAQSPRYKIIEKRQSVAFWCNPISGHATLYWYQQILGQGPKLLIQFQNNGVVDDSQLPKDRFSAERLKGVDSTLKIQPAKLEDSAVYLCASSLGRTGELFFGEGSRLTVL.

The chain has TRBV6-4 and TRBJ1-2; D remains unclear. Germline loops: CDR1 MRHNA, CDR2 SNTAGT. Trimming took 1 base from V and 6 from J, leaving 0 bases between them. The CDR3 extends over 10 amino acids. The CDR3 here is CASSDYGYTF. CDR3 DNA sequence: TGTGCCAGCAGTGACTATGGCTACACCTTC.

V gene TRBV5-5 combines with J gene TRBJ2-3; D call uncertain. Germline CDR1 reads SGHKS; CDR2 reads YYEKEE (reference sequence). V was clipped by 0 bases and J by 2 bases, with 7 bases between them. The CDR3 has 14 amino acids. CDR3 DNA: TGTGCCAGCAGCTTGGCCCCCGTCACAGATACGCAGTATTTT. This gives the protein CASSLAPVTDTQYF.

The chain combines TRBV6-6 with TRBJ1-2; the D is unclear. The ends were cut back, 7 bases at V and 4 bases at J, with 16 bases in the middle. The CDR3 is 14 amino acids. Per the germline V gene, CDR1 is MNHNY and CDR2 is SVGAGI (reference sequence). CDR3 nucleotide sequence: TGTGCCAGCACCCCGATTCAACTACCCTATGGCTACACCTTC. Amino acids: CASTPIQLPYGYTF.

The chain has TRBV10-1 and TRBJ2-3; possibly TRBD1 or TRBD2 for D (5 bases each). In germline, CDR1 is WNHNN, CDR2 SYGVQD (reference sequence). V lost 3 bases, J lost 2 bases, and 15 bases lay in between. The CDR3 contains 16 residues. CDR3 amino acids: CASSDRDRPITDTQYF. As DNA, the CDR3 is TGCGCCAGCAGTGACCGGGACCGGCCGATCACAGATACGCAGTATTTT.

The chain couples TRBV13 to TRBJ1-5; 9 bases align to TRBD1. The CDR3 loop spans 15 amino acids. Germline V gives CDR1 PRHDT, CDR2 FYEKMQ (reference sequence). V shed 4 bases and J 7 bases; nucleotides not matched to a gene: 8. The CDR3 nucleotides are TGTGCCAGCAGCTCATCCGGGACAGGGCCACAGCCCCAGCATTTT. This gives the protein CASSSSGTGPQPQHF. Full variable domain (outside the CDR3, taken from reference TRBV13 and TRBJ1-5): AAGVIQSPRHLIKEKRETATLKCYPIPRHDTVYWYQQGPGQDPQFLISFYEKMQSDKGSIPDRFSAQQFSDYHSELNMSSLELGDSALYFCASSSSGTGPQPQHFGDGTRLSIL.

A single count supports this clone. This chain joins TRBV10-3 and TRBJ2-1, with 8 bases lining up with TRBD2. This CDR3 contains 15 residues. V shed 4 bases and J 6 bases; nucleotides not matched to a gene: 8. The germline V gene encodes CDR1 ENHRY and CDR2 SYGVKD. The CDR3 DNA reads as TGTGCCATCAGTGCGGGACTAGAGATGGGCAATGAGCAGTTCTTC. It specifies CAISAGLEMGNEQFF.

By share of the sample, this clone is medium-sized. This chain connects TRBV7-3 to TRBJ2-3; the match to TRBD2 covers 8 bases. The CDR3 contains 15 residues. The germline V gene has CDR1 SGHTA and CDR2 FQGTGA. With V trimmed by 4 bases and J by 5 bases, 8 bases remained unmatched. The CDR3 DNA is TGTGCCAGCAGCTCCGGAGCGGGGGCGGGAGATACGCAGTATTTT. Residues: CASSSGAGAGDTQYF.

The CDR3, as DNA: TGCAGCGTCGCGGGGGGTACGAACACCGGGGAGCTGTTTTTT. This sequence encodes CSVAGGTNTGELFF. The chain is built from TRBV29-1 and TRBJ2-2; 8 nucleotides match TRBD2. V shed 6 bases and J 0 bases; nucleotides not matched to a gene: 3. This CDR3 has 14 residues. Germline CDR1 SQVTM, CDR2 ANQGSEA.

This chain uses TRBV5-1 with TRBJ2-7; 7 positions agree with TRBD2. J gave up 2 bases and V 0 bases, and 2 bases lay outside the gene matches. The CDR3 contains 14 residues. Germline lookup yields CDR1 SGHRS and CDR2 YFSETQ. CDR3 in DNA: TGCGCCAGCAGCTTGGGGAGCGGGGCCTACGAGCAGTACTTC. This encodes CASSLGSGAYEQYF.

V usage is TRBV25-1 and J usage is TRBJ2-2; possibly TRBD1 or TRBD2 for D (6 bases each). Trimming removed 5 bases at V and 6 bases at J, with 13 bases between. Germline CDR1 is MGHDK and CDR2 is SYGVNS. CDR3 length: 14 amino acids. The CDR3, as DNA: TGTGCCAGCAGTAAGGGGGGCCAGGCCGGGGAGCTGTTTTTT. Its translation is CASSKGGQAGELFF.

The chain links TRBV28 to TRBJ2-7; the match to TRBD1 covers 7 bases. CDR1 is MDHEN, CDR2 SYDVKM, per germline. J lost 5 bases, V lost 6 bases, and 4 bases had no gene match. The CDR3 is 12 residues long. Here the CDR3 DNA reads TGTGCCAGCAGCCGACAGGGCCACGAGCAGTACTTC. This gives the protein CASSRQGHEQYF.

The gene calls are TRBV6-5 and TRBJ2-2; D is undetermined. Germline CDR1 and CDR2: MNHEY and SVGAGI. The CDR3 sequence is 13 residues long. The V end lost 2 bases, the J end lost 5 bases, and 6 bases lay between the germline ends. The CDR3 protein is CASSYPVTGELFF. The CDR3 bases are TGTGCCAGCAGTTACCCCGTAACCGGGGAGCTGTTTTTT.

The chain joins TRBV27 to TRBJ1-2; 7 positions match TRBD1. The CDR3 is 15 amino acids. The V segment lost 8 bases and the J segment 4 bases; nucleotides outside the gene matches: 13. Germline V gene sequence: CDR1 MNHEY, CDR2 SMNVEV (reference sequence). The CDR3 bases are TGTGCCAGCTCGACAGGGTTTGATCTCCCCTATGGCTACACCTTC. Translation gives CASSTGFDLPYGYTF.

The table lists this clone with a count of one. The rearrangement joins TRBV7-2 to TRBJ2-1; 12 bases fit TRBD2. J lost 4 bases, V lost 3 bases, and 10 bases had no gene match. The CDR3 totals 18 residues. Germline CDR1 SGHTA, CDR2 FQGNSA. CDR3 DNA sequence: TGTGCCAGCAGCTTCGGACTAGCGGGGCAAAAGCCTTACAATGAGCAGTTCTTC. Its protein product is CASSFGLAGQKPYNEQFF.